This T cell receptor (beta chain) was documented in a study of blood T cells in healthy people across ages. A second PCR of roughly 7 to 11 cycles used a sample-barcoded 5' primer and a J-beta primer mix. MiXCR, applied by TCRdb to the 5' RACE reads, yields one record per CDR3 protein. The table lists under 950,000 distinct CDR3 sequences, roughly 20% of them singletons. The CDR3 runs 14 residues. With 9 bases clipped from V and 4 bases from J, the junction kept 8 bases outside the gene matches. This clonotype has more than one count but fewer than ten. The V gene is TRBV12-3 or TRBV12-4, the J gene TRBJ2-3; TRBD1 matches at 9 bases. The sample was blood. The sequence was obtained from a man aged 65 to 79 in good health. The CDR3 region has the DNA TGTGCCAGTACCGGGACAGGGTTCCCAGATACGCAGTATTTT. Its translation is CASTGTGFPDTQYF.